Presented here are 15 T cell receptor beta chains from one specimen sequenced in a study of cytomegalovirus exposure and HLA in healthy donors. PCR employed 60 Vbeta and 13 Jbeta primers. TCRdb's table, derived via immunoSEQ multiplex PCR, lists solely in-frame clones and lacks some. This table has 150,000 to 200,000 clones, around 79% appearing once. Material: PBMCs. Source of these receptors: a woman between 50 and 59 years old in good health and CMV-seropositive.

This chain connects TRBV2 to TRBJ2-7, with TRBD2 matching 8 bases. CDR3 size: 14 residues. V gave up 8 bases and J gave up 0 bases; unmatched junction bases: 6. Germline CDR1 SNHLY, CDR2 FYNNEI. CDR3 sequence reads: CASAGGGSSYEQYF. Here the CDR3 DNA reads TGTGCCAGCGCGGGCGGGGGGAGCTCCTACGAGCAGTACTTC.

To note about this clone: The sample has other DNA sequences that encode this CDR3 too. The genes are TRBV28 and TRBJ2-2; D perhaps matches TRBD1 (6 bases). The CDR3 is 13 residues long. V was trimmed by 3 bases and J by 6 bases, leaving 8 bases between them. Per the germline V gene, CDR1 is MDHEN and CDR2 is SYDVKM. The chain's CDR3 is CASSFSGAGELFF. The DNA for the CDR3 is TGTGCCAGCAGTTTTTCAGGGGCCGGGGAGCTGTTTTTT.

This chain links TRBV6-1 with TRBJ2-3, with no clear D. The length of the CDR3 is 11 residues. Trimming stripped 5 bases from V and 7 bases from J, with 7 bases between. The V gene's germline CDR1 is MNHNS and CDR2 SASEGT. CDR3 amino acids: CASSSPNTQYF. The DNA of the CDR3 is TGTGCCAGCAGTTCCCCAAATACGCAGTATTTT.

This chain joins TRBV7-2 and TRBJ2-2; weak D call: TRBD2 (5 bases). This CDR3 has 15 residues. The germline V and J ends were trimmed by 2 bases and 3 bases, with 10 bases remaining between them. Germline V gene sequence: CDR1 SGHTA, CDR2 FQGNSA. CDR3 amino acids: CASSLRAGYTGELFF. The DNA for the CDR3 is TGTGCCAGCAGCTTACGGGCGGGTTACACCGGGGAGCTGTTTTTT.

This rearrangement joins TRBV11-2 to TRBJ1-6, with 9 bases matching TRBD1. This CDR3 comprises 16 residues. Per germline, CDR1 SGHAT and CDR2 FQNNGV. Trimming cost V 5 bases and J 9 bases; bases outside gene matches: 11. CDR3 sequence (DNA): TGTGCCAGCAGCCGCAGGACAGGGGAGAAAGGTTCACCCCTCCACTTT. It yields the protein CASSRRTGEKGSPLHF.

This chain connects TRBV18 to TRBJ2-7, with D maybe TRBD1 (6 bases). This CDR3 spans 15 amino acids. Looked up from germline, CDR1 is KGHSH and CDR2 is LQKENI. V was cut by 3 bases and J by 4 bases, with 16 bases left in between. CDR3 in DNA: TGTGCCAGCTCACCCCCAGGGGCCCGATCTTACGAGCAGTACTTC. Translated: CASSPPGARSYEQYF.

A single count supports this clone. The J gene is TRBJ1-1, the V gene TRBV6-5; D remains unclear. Trimming pared 6 bases from V and 0 bases from J, leaving 11 bases between. The CDR3 extends over 14 amino acids. From germline, CDR1 is MNHEY and CDR2 SVGAGI. CDR3 coding DNA: TGTGCCAGCAGCCGGGAGCTCATGAACACTGAAGCTTTCTTT. As protein: CASSRELMNTEAFF.

V and J are TRBV28 and TRBJ2-7, with D maybe TRBD1 (6 bases). With 5 bases removed from V and 3 bases from J, the gap between germline ends came to 20 bases. The germline CDR1 and CDR2 sequences are MDHEN and SYDVKM. This CDR3 is built from 16 residues. CDR3 bases: TGTGCCAGCAGTACCACAGGGAGCCCCCTCCACTACGAGCAGTACTTC. It yields the protein CASSTTGSPLHYEQYF.

The chain links TRBV7-9 to TRBJ2-1; the D is unclear. V lost 4 bases and J lost 6, with 7 bases in between. The CDR3 extends over 12 amino acids. Germline CDR1 and CDR2: SEHNR and FQNEAQ (reference sequence). The CDR3: CASSYLSNEQFF. The CDR3 DNA reads as TGTGCCAGCAGCTACTTAAGCAATGAGCAGTTCTTC.

A remark on this clone: Its ends do not fully match the called genes, so a read error is possible. J is TRBJ2-5 and V is TRBV7-7; possibly TRBD2 for D (6 bases). The CDR3 runs 14 residues. Germline values: CDR1 SSHAT, CDR2 FNYEAQ (reference sequence). CDR3 region: CASSLETGAGTQYF. The CDR3 nucleotides read TGTGCTAGCAGCTTAGAGACGGGAGCGGGGACCCAGTACTTC.

This chain connects TRBV2 to TRBJ2-7, with 10 bases lining up with TRBD2. In germline, CDR1 is SNHLY, CDR2 FYNNEI. The trim removed 4 bases at V and 6 bases at J, leaving 6 bases unmatched. The CDR3 is made up of 14 amino acids. This CDR3 reads CASSAVVAGGEQYF. The CDR3 DNA reads TGTGCCAGCAGTGCGGTAGTAGCGGGAGGCGAGCAGTACTTC. Full variable domain (rest looked up from reference TRBV2 and TRBJ2-7): EPEVTQTPSHQVTQMGQEVILRCVPISNHLYFYWYRQILGQKVEFLVSFYNNEISEKSEIFDDQFSVERPDGSNFTLKIRSTKLEDSAMYFCASSAVVAGGEQYFGPGTRLTVT.

The chain recombines TRBV10-3 with TRBJ2-7; TRBD2 agrees at 13 bases. The CDR3 is made up of 18 amino acids. V dropped 3 bases and J dropped 0; count of bases not matched to a gene: 8. Germline CDR1 and CDR2: ENHRY and SYGVKD. The CDR3 spells CAISDPGTSGKSSYEQYF. CDR3 DNA: TGTGCCATCAGTGATCCCGGGACTAGCGGGAAGAGCTCCTACGAGCAGTACTTC.

The V call is TRBV19, the J call TRBJ1-2, with D tentatively TRBD1 (6 bases). V was pared by 5 bases and J by 7 bases, with 17 bases between. This CDR3 spans 14 amino acids. Germline V gene sequence: CDR1 LNHDA, CDR2 SQIVND (reference sequence). CDR3 in DNA: TGTGCCAGTAGTGCAACAGGGACACGCGGTGGCTACACCTTC. Translating gives CASSATGTRGGYTF.

V is TRBV7-2 and J is TRBJ2-1; TRBD1 matches at 7 bases. Trimming took 5 bases from V and 2 from J; bases not matched to a gene: 6. Germline V lookup: CDR1 SGHTA, CDR2 FQGNSA. The CDR3 spans 15 residues. The DNA of the CDR3 is TGTGCCAGCAGCGTCTACAGGGGCCCCTACAATGAGCAGTTCTTC. Residues: CASSVYRGPYNEQFF.

The gene calls are TRBV2 and TRBJ2-4; 9 bases line up with TRBD2. This CDR3 is 16 amino acids long. V shed 4 bases, J shed 1 base, and the junction held 5 bases outside the gene matches. From germline, CDR1 is SNHLY and CDR2 FYNNEI. CDR3 DNA sequence: TGTGCCAGCAGTGTGGGCGGGGGGGCGGCCAAAAACATTCAGTACTTC. Encoded protein: CASSVGGGAAKNIQYF.